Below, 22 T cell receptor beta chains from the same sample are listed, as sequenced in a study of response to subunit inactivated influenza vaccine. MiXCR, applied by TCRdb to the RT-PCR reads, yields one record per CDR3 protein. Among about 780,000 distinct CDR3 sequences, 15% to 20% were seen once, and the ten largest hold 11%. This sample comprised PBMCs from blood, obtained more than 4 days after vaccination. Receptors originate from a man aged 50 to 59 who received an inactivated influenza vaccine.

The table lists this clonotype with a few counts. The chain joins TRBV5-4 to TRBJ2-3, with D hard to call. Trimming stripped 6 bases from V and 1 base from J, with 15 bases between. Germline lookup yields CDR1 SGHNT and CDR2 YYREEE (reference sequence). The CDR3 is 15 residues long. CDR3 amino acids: CASMKDGAGTDTQYF. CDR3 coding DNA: TGTGCCAGCATGAAGGATGGCGCTGGCACAGATACGCAGTATTTT. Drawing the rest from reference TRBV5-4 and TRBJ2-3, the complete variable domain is ETGVTQSPTHLIKTRGQQVTLRCSSQSGHNTVSWYQQALGQGPQFIFQYYREEENGRGNFPPRFSGLQFPNYSSELNVNALELDDSALYLCASMKDGAGTDTQYFGPGTRLTVL.

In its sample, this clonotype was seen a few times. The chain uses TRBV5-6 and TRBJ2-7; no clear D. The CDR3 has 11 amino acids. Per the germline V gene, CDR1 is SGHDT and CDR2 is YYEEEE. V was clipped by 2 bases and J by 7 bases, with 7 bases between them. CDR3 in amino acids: CASSFRQEQYF. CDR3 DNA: TGTGCCAGCAGCTTTCGGCAGGAGCAGTACTTC.

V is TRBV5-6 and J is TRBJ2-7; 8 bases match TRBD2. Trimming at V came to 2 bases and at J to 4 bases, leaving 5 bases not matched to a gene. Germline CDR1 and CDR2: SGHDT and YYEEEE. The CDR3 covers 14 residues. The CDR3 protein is CASSFSGSVYEQYF. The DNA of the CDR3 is TGTGCCAGCAGCTTCAGCGGGAGTGTGTACGAGCAGTACTTC.

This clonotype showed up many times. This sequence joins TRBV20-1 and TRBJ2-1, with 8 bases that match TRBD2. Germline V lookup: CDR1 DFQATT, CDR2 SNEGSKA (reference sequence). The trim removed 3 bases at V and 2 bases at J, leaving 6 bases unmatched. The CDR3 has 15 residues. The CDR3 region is CSASMVAGTYNEQFF. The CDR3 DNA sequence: TGCAGTGCTAGTATGGTAGCGGGGACCTACAATGAGCAGTTCTTC.

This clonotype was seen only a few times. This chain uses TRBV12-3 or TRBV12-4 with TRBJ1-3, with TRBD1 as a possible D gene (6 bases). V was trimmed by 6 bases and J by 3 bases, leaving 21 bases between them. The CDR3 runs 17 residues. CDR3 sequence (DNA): TGTGCCAGCAGCCGTCGCGCAGGGGATTTGTATGGAAACACCATATATTTT. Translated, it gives CASSRRAGDLYGNTIYF.

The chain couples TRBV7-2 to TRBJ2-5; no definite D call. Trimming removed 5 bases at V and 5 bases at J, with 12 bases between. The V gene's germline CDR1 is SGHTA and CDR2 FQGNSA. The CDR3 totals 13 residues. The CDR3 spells CASSTQVSETQYF. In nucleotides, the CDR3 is TGTGCCAGCAGCACTCAGGTCTCCGAGACCCAGTACTTC.

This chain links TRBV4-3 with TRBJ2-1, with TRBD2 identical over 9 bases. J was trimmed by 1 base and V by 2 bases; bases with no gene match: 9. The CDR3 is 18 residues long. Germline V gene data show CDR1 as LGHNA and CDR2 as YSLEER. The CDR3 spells CASSQRASGDLSYNEQFF. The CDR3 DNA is TGCGCCAGCAGCCAAAGGGCTAGCGGGGACCTTTCCTACAATGAGCAGTTCTTC.

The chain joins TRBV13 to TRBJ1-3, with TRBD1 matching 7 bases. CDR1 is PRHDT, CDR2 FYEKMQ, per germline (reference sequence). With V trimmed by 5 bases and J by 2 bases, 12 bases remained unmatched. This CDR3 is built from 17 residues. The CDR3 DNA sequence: TGTGCCAGCAGCGAGATTCAGGGGGGACGTGCTGGAAACACCATATATTTT. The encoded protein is CASSEIQGGRAGNTIYF.

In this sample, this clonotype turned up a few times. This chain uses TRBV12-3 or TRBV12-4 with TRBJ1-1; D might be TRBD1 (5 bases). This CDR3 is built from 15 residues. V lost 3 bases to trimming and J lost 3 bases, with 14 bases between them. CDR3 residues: CASSFRDAGYTEAFF. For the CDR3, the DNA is TGTGCCAGCAGTTTTAGGGACGCCGGCTACACTGAAGCTTTCTTT.

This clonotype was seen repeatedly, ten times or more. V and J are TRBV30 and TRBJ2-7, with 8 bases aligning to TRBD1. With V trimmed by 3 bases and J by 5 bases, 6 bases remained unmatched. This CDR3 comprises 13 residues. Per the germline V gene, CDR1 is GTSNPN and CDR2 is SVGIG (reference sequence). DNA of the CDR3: TGTGCCTGGAGCCGAGACAGGGGCGACGAGCAGTACTTC. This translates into CAWSRDRGDEQYF.

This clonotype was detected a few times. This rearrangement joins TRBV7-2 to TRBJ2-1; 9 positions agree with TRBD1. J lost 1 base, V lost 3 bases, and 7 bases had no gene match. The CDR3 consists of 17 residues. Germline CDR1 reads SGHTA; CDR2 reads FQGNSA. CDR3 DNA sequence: TGTGCCAGCAGCTTCGACAGGGGGTCATATTCCTACAATGAGCAGTTCTTC. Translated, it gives CASSFDRGSYSYNEQFF. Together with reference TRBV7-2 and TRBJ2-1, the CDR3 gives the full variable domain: GAGVSQSPSNKVTEKGKDVELRCDPISGHTALYWYRQSLGQGLEFLIYFQGNSAPDKSGLPSDRFSAERTGGSVSTLTIQRTQQEDSAVYLCASSFDRGSYSYNEQFFGPGTRLTVL.

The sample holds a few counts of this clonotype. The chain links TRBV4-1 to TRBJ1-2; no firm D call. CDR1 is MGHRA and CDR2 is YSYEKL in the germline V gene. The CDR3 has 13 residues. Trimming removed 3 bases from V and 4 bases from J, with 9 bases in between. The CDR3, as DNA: TGCGCCAGCAGCCACGTCGGAGTCTATGGCTACACCTTC. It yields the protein CASSHVGVYGYTF.

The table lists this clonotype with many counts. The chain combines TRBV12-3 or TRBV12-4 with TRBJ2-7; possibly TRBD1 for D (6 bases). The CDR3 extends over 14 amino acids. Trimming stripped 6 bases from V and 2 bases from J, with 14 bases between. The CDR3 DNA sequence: TGTGCCAGCAGCGGAACAGGACAGACCTACGAGCAGTACTTC. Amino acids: CASSGTGQTYEQYF.

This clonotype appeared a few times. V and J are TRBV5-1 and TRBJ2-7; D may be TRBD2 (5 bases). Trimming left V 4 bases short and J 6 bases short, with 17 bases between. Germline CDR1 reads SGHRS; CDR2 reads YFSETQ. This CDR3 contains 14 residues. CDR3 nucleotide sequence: TGCGCCAGCAGCGGAGGCGGGTTTGTCAGCGAGCAGTACTTC. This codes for CASSGGGFVSEQYF.

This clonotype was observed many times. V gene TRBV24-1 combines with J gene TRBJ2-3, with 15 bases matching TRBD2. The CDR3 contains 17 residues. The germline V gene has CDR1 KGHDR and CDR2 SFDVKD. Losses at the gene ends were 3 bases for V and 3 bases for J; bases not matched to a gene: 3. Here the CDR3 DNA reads TGTGCCACCAGTGATCCCGGACTAGCGGGAGGGACAGATACGCAGTATTTT. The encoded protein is CATSDPGLAGGTDTQYF.

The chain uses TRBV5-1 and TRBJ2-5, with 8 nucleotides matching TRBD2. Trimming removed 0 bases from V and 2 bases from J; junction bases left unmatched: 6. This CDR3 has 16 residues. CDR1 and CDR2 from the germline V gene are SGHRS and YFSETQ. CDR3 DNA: TGCGCCAGCAGCTTGGCCTTTGCGGGGGGACAAGAGACCCAGTACTTC. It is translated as CASSLAFAGGQETQYF.

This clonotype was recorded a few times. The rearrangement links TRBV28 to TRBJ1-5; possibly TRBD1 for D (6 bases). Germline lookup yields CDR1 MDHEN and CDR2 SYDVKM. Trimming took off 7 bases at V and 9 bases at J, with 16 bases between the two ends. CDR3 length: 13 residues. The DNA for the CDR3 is TGTGCCAGCACCCTGACAGGTGGGGGGCCCCAGCATTTT. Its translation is CASTLTGGGPQHF.

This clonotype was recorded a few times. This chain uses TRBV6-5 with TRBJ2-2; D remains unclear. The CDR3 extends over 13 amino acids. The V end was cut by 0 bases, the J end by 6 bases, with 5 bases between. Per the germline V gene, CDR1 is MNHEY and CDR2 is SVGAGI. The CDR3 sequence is CASSYSSPGELFF. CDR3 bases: TGTGCCAGCAGTTACTCGAGTCCCGGGGAGCTGTTTTTT.

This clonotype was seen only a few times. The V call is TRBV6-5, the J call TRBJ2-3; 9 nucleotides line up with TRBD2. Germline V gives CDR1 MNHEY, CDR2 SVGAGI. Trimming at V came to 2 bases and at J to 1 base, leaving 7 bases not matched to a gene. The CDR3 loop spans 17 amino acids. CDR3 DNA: TGTGCCAGCAGTTACCGGGACGGACTAGCGCGCACAGATACGCAGTATTTT. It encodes CASSYRDGLARTDTQYF.

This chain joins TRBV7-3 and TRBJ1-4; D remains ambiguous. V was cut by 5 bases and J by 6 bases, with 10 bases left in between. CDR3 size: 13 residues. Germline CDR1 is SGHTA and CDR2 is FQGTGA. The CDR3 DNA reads TGTGCCAGCAGCAAAGACACTTATGAAAAACTGTTTTTT. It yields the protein CASSKDTYEKLFF.

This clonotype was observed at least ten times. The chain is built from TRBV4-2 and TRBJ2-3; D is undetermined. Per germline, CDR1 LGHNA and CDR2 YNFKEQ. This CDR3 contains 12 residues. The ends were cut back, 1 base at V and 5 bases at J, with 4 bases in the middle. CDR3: CASSQVGDTQYF. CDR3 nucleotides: TGTGCCAGCAGCCAAGTTGGAGATACGCAGTATTTT.

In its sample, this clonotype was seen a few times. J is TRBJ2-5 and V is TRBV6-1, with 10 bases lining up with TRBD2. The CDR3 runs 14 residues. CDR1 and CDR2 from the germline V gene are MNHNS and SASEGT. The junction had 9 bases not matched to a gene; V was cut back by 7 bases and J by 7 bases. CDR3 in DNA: TGTGCCAGCATTCCTAGCGGGGGATCAGGGACCCAGTACTTC. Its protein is CASIPSGGSGTQYF.